Each of the 27 T cell receptor beta chains below was sequenced from the same sample in a study of T cells in localized non-small cell lung cancer. Clones were sequenced by immunoSEQ multiplex PCR, and TCRdb holds only the in-frame ones, with some missing. The sample records nearly 40,000 clones, 85% to 90% being singletons. The sequencing here drew on peripheral blood, taken before any cancer treatment. The receptor set was obtained from a man between 18 and 50 years old with stage I lung adenocarcinoma.

J is TRBJ1-1 and V is TRBV5-1; D unclear. This CDR3 has 11 residues. V lost 0 bases to trimming and J lost 9 bases, with 6 bases between them. Germline V gene sequence: CDR1 SGHRS, CDR2 YFSETQ. The CDR3 is CASSLGVKAFF. For the CDR3, the DNA is TGCGCCAGCAGCTTGGGTGTTAAAGCTTTCTTT.

This clone has more than one count but fewer than ten. V gene TRBV7-3 combines with J gene TRBJ1-1; D is possibly TRBD1 (5 bases). Germline loops: CDR1 SGHTA, CDR2 FQGTGA. The CDR3 covers 15 residues. Trimming cost V 0 bases and J 1 base, with 9 bases left between them. In DNA form, the CDR3 reads TGTGCCAGCAGCTTAACCGGGGCTGGGAACACTGAAGCTTTCTTT. The encoded protein is CASSLTGAGNTEAFF.

The chain recombines TRBV19 with TRBJ2-7; D is unclear. The CDR3 sequence is 12 residues long. The V end was cut by 7 bases, the J end by 4 bases, with 11 bases between. Looked up from germline, CDR1 is LNHDA and CDR2 is SQIVND (reference sequence). CDR3 DNA: TGTGCCAGTACTAAGACCGGTTACGAGCAGTACTTC. It is translated as CASTKTGYEQYF. The entire variable domain, with the rest obtained from reference TRBV19 and TRBJ2-7, is as follows: DGGITQSPKYLFRKEGQNVTLSCEQNLNHDAMYWYRQDPGQGLRLIYYSQIVNDFQKGDIAEGYSVSREKKESFPLTVTSAQKNPTAFYLCASTKTGYEQYFGPGTRLTVT.

The chain couples TRBV6-5 to TRBJ1-2; 10 bases line up with TRBD1. The CDR3 covers 15 residues. From germline, CDR1 is MNHEY and CDR2 SVGAGI. Trimming cost V 4 bases and J 7 bases; bases outside gene matches: 9. The CDR3 nucleotides are TGTGCCAGCAGTTCACCTGACAGGGGGCTGGTTGGCTACACCTTC. It yields the protein CASSSPDRGLVGYTF.

The CDR3 coding sequence is TGTGCCAGCAGTGACAGGGCCAAAAACATTCAGTACTTC. Residues: CASSDRAKNIQYF. The chain uses TRBV2 and TRBJ2-4, with D uncertain. Germline V CDR1 and CDR2: SNHLY, FYNNEI. V shed 3 bases and J shed 1 base, with 4 bases lying between them. CDR3 size: 13 residues.

The chain is built from TRBV19 and TRBJ1-3; D call uncertain. Germline V gives CDR1 LNHDA, CDR2 SQIVND (reference sequence). V was cut by 0 bases and J by 2 bases, with 8 bases left in between. This CDR3 is built from 15 residues. The CDR3 is CASSIDRTAGNTIYF. In DNA form, the CDR3 reads TGTGCCAGTAGTATAGACAGGACGGCTGGAAACACCATATATTTT. Full variable domain (rest looked up from reference TRBV19 and TRBJ1-3): DGGITQSPKYLFRKEGQNVTLSCEQNLNHDAMYWYRQDPGQGLRLIYYSQIVNDFQKGDIAEGYSVSREKKESFPLTVTSAQKNPTAFYLCASSIDRTAGNTIYFGEGSWLTVV.

This clone was recorded only once. The chain has TRBV6-5 and TRBJ1-1, with D unresolved. Germline V gene sequence: CDR1 MNHEY, CDR2 SVGAGI. The CDR3 has 14 residues. Trimming stripped 2 bases from V and 1 base from J, with 8 bases between. For the CDR3, the DNA is TGTGCCAGCAGTTACGGAAAGGGGAACACTGAAGCTTTCTTT. Residues: CASSYGKGNTEAFF.

This rearrangement joins TRBV6-5 to TRBJ1-5; no definite D call. This CDR3 region has 16 residues. V lost 0 bases, J lost 2 bases, and 11 bases lay in between. Germline CDR1 MNHEY, CDR2 SVGAGI. CDR3 sequence: CASSYSFGEGNQPQHF. The CDR3 DNA is TGTGCCAGCAGTTACTCGTTCGGGGAAGGCAATCAGCCCCAGCATTTT.

The rearrangement joins TRBV15 to TRBJ1-2; D ambiguous. Germline values: CDR1 LNHNV, CDR2 YYDKDF (reference sequence). V lost 7 bases, J lost 8 bases, and 17 bases lay in between. The CDR3 contains 13 residues. The CDR3 sequence: CATTGPLREGYTF. The CDR3 DNA is TGTGCCACCACCGGACCCCTCCGAGAGGGCTACACCTTC.

This rearrangement joins TRBV9 to TRBJ2-2; possibly TRBD2 for D (6 bases). Germline V gives CDR1 SGDLS, CDR2 YYNGEE. The CDR3 is 15 amino acids. Trimming took off 0 bases at V and 1 base at J, with 7 bases between the two ends. CDR3 sequence (DNA): TGTGCCAGCAGCGTAGCCGGGAGGAACACCGGGGAGCTGTTTTTT. It yields the protein CASSVAGRNTGELFF.

The chain combines TRBV4-3 with TRBJ1-5, with D possibly matching TRBD1 (5 bases). V gave up 5 bases and J gave up 3 bases, with 14 bases separating them. Per germline, CDR1 LGHNA and CDR2 YSLEER. CDR3 length: 15 amino acids. Here the CDR3 reads CASSRGRQSNQPQHF. The CDR3 coding sequence is TGCGCCAGCAGCAGAGGGAGACAGTCCAATCAGCCCCAGCATTTT.

The chain uses TRBV5-1 and TRBJ1-4; D remains ambiguous. CDR1 SGHRS and CDR2 YFSETQ come from the germline V gene. The CDR3 loop spans 14 amino acids. Trimming shortened V by 2 bases and J by 5 bases, and 10 bases separated the two germline ends. CDR3 loop: CASSLELWNEKLFF. The CDR3 DNA sequence: TGCGCCAGCAGCTTAGAGCTGTGGAATGAAAAACTGTTTTTT.

This chain links TRBV6-5 with TRBJ1-1, with D uncertain. Trimming stripped 2 bases from V and 0 bases from J, with 4 bases between. CDR3 length: 13 residues. Germline values: CDR1 MNHEY, CDR2 SVGAGI. Written as DNA, the CDR3 is TGTGCCAGCAGTTACAGAATGAACACTGAAGCTTTCTTT. It translates to CASSYRMNTEAFF.

This chain links TRBV19 with TRBJ2-1; D might be TRBD1 (6 bases). The CDR3 extends over 16 amino acids. From germline, CDR1 is LNHDA and CDR2 SQIVND (reference sequence). V was trimmed by 5 bases and J by 6 bases, leaving 20 bases between them. The CDR3 here is CASSGPGTSLFNEQFF. The CDR3 region has the DNA TGTGCCAGTAGTGGGCCGGGGACATCCCTTTTCAATGAGCAGTTCTTC.

A few counts support this clone. The V and J genes are TRBV19 and TRBJ1-2, with a tentative D call TRBD1 (5 bases). The CDR3 runs 17 residues. V lost 5 bases and J lost 6, with 25 bases in between. CDR1 and CDR2 (germline): LNHDA, SQIVND (reference sequence). The CDR3 is CASSPMGGLSDLHGYTF. The CDR3, as DNA: TGTGCCAGTAGTCCTATGGGGGGACTTTCGGACCTTCATGGCTACACCTTC.

This clone was counted only a few times. V and J are TRBV7-6 and TRBJ1-1; D unclear. Deletions cut 4 bases from V and 4 bases from J, with 4 bases between. This CDR3 has 11 residues. From germline, CDR1 is SGHVS and CDR2 FNYEAQ. Written as DNA, the CDR3 is TGTGCCAGCAGCTCGAGCACTGAAGCTTTCTTT. Amino acid sequence: CASSSSTEAFF.

V is TRBV28 and J is TRBJ1-1, with TRBD1 identical over 9 bases. The J segment lost 2 bases and the V segment lost 6 bases, leaving 7 bases of the junction unmatched. The CDR3 loop spans 15 amino acids. Germline values: CDR1 MDHEN, CDR2 SYDVKM. In nucleotides, the CDR3 is TGTGCCAGCAGCCCGAACAGGGGGCGAAACACTGAAGCTTTCTTT. This codes for CASSPNRGRNTEAFF.

The chain carries TRBV7-9 and TRBJ1-1; possibly TRBD1 for D (5 bases). This CDR3 is built from 13 residues. Trimming stripped 1 base from V and 6 bases from J, with 9 bases between. The germline V gene encodes CDR1 SEHNR and CDR2 FQNEAQ (reference sequence). This CDR3 is CASSLVRTPEAFF. The CDR3 nucleotides are TGTGCCAGCAGCTTAGTTCGGACACCTGAAGCTTTCTTT.

The table lists this clone with a count of one. CDR3 protein: CASSPPTRRAFF. The CDR3 region has the DNA TGTGCCAGCAGTCCCCCGACTCGGCGGGCTTTCTTT. The V and J genes are TRBV11-2 and TRBJ1-1; D not certain. Between the trimmed V and J ends, which lost 6 bases and 11 bases, there was a span of 16 bases. Germline V lookup: CDR1 SGHAT, CDR2 FQNNGV. This CDR3 spans 12 amino acids.

This clone was seen a handful of times. The chain employs TRBV4-2 and TRBJ1-2; 8 bases fit TRBD1. Germline V gene sequence: CDR1 LGHNA, CDR2 YNFKEQ. V lost 6 bases to trimming and J lost 2 bases; unmatched junction nucleotides: 5. CDR3 size: 14 residues. The DNA for the CDR3 is TGTGCCAGCAGTCAGGGGGCCCTCAACTATGGCTACACCTTC. Encoded protein: CASSQGALNYGYTF.

This clone was counted a single time. The V gene is TRBV6-6, the J gene TRBJ1-1; 8 nucleotides match TRBD1. The trim removed 1 base at V and 6 bases at J, leaving 1 base unmatched. Per germline, CDR1 MNHNY and CDR2 SVGAGI (reference sequence). This CDR3 has 13 amino acids. The CDR3 reads CASSYLQGAEAFF. The DNA for the CDR3 is TGTGCCAGCAGTTACTTACAGGGGGCTGAAGCTTTCTTT.

This clone was counted a few times. The chain combines TRBV7-2 with TRBJ2-1; the match to TRBD2 covers 10 bases. The CDR3 totals 17 residues. Looked up from germline, CDR1 is SGHTA and CDR2 is FQGNSA. V was pared by 5 bases and J by 8 bases, with 15 bases of the junction left unmatched. CDR3 amino acids: CASSRLQRGGGEDEQFF. The DNA for the CDR3 is TGTGCCAGCAGCCGCCTTCAGCGGGGGGGCGGTGAAGATGAGCAGTTCTTC.

In its sample, this clone was seen once. The chain is built from TRBV19 and TRBJ1-2; 7 nucleotides align to TRBD1. Trimming took 1 base from V and 4 from J; bases not matched to a gene: 0. Germline assignment: CDR1 LNHDA and CDR2 SQIVND (reference sequence). The CDR3 extends over 13 amino acids. DNA of the CDR3: TGTGCCAGTAGTATAGGGGACAGCTATGGCTACACCTTC. As protein: CASSIGDSYGYTF.

This chain connects TRBV30 to TRBJ1-2; TRBD1 matches at 7 bases. After removal of 4 bases from V and 2 bases from J, the junction contained 7 bases not matched to a gene. This CDR3 has 14 amino acids. Germline CDR1 and CDR2: GTSNPN and SVGIG (reference sequence). CDR3 loop: CAWTGGQQNYGYTF. Written as DNA, the CDR3 is TGTGCCTGGACTGGGGGACAGCAGAACTATGGCTACACCTTC.

The V gene is TRBV7-2, the J gene TRBJ2-5, with 9 bases lining up with TRBD1. The CDR3 loop spans 16 amino acids. Trimming took 1 base from V and 9 from J; bases not matched to a gene: 12. Germline V gives CDR1 SGHTA, CDR2 FQGNSA. The CDR3 loop reads CASSLVAQGAGEAQYF. For the CDR3, the DNA is TGTGCCAGCAGCTTAGTAGCACAGGGGGCGGGGGAGGCCCAGTACTTC.

The rearrangement joins TRBV28 to TRBJ1-5; 9 nucleotides align to TRBD1. The CDR3 runs 17 residues. The germline V gene has CDR1 MDHEN and CDR2 SYDVKM. J lost 4 bases, V lost 3 bases, and 10 bases had no gene match. DNA of the CDR3: TGTGCCAGCAGTTTTCACAGGGGGCGTAGGGAAAATCAGCCCCAGCATTTT. Residues: CASSFHRGRRENQPQHF. The full variable domain, rest sourced from reference TRBV28 and TRBJ1-5, is DVKVTQSSRYLVKRTGEKVFLECVQDMDHENMFWYRQDPGLGLRLIYFSYDVKMKEKGDIPEGYSVSREKKERFSLILESASTNQTSMYLCASSFHRGRRENQPQHFGDGTRLSIL.

This clone was seen a few times. CDR3: CASSGTTSGGSYEQYF. CDR3 DNA: TGTGCCAGCAGCGGAACCACTAGCGGGGGGTCCTACGAGCAGTACTTC. The J gene is TRBJ2-7, the V gene TRBV7-2; TRBD2 matches at 12 bases. V lost 5 bases and J lost 1; bases outside the gene matches: 6. The germline gives CDR1 SGHTA, CDR2 FQGNSA. The CDR3 has 16 amino acids.